The 10 T cell receptor beta chains listed next were all sequenced from one sample in a study of technical replicates of blood from a handful of donors. The assay was immunoSEQ multiplex PCR, and TCRdb's table has in-frame clones only and misses some. The sample shows tens of thousands of clones, 85% to 95% of them seen only once. The specimen was T cells isolated from PBMCs. The receptors here all came from a human donor in good health.

The chain joins TRBV11-2 to TRBJ2-7, with D perhaps TRBD1 (6 bases). The length of the CDR3 is 15 residues. V shed 3 bases and J shed 2 bases, with 14 bases lying between them. The germline CDR1 and CDR2 sequences are SGHAT and FQNNGV. The CDR3 here is CASSFASGHAYEQYF. The CDR3 DNA reads as TGTGCCAGCAGCTTCGCTTCGGGACACGCCTACGAGCAGTACTTC.

The rearrangement joins TRBV7-3 to TRBJ2-6; 10 nucleotides align to TRBD1. Germline-derived CDR1 and CDR2 are SGHTA and FQGTGA. The ends lost 3 bases at V and 2 bases at J; junction bases unmatched: 4. The CDR3 is made up of 17 amino acids. CDR3 amino acids: CASSFPGTGAGANVLTF. DNA of the CDR3: TGTGCCAGCAGCTTCCCCGGGACAGGGGCTGGGGCCAACGTCCTGACTTTC.

The chain is built from TRBV7-9 and TRBJ2-7; D may be TRBD1 (6 bases). CDR1 is SEHNR, CDR2 FQNEAQ, per germline (reference sequence). This CDR3 contains 14 residues. Trimming took off 5 bases at V and 7 bases at J, with 18 bases between the two ends. The CDR3 sequence: CASSQDSGAREQYF. DNA of the CDR3: TGTGCCAGCAGCCAAGACTCAGGGGCCCGGGAGCAGTACTTC.

V is TRBV6-1 and J is TRBJ2-5; D is possibly TRBD1 (6 bases). V lost 5 bases to trimming and J lost 1 base, with 14 bases between them. CDR3 length equals 15 residues. In germline, CDR1 is MNHNS, CDR2 SASEGT. The CDR3 reads CASSTTGPIQETQYF. CDR3 nucleotides: TGTGCCAGCAGTACTACAGGGCCAATCCAAGAGACCCAGTACTTC.

This clone has only a few counts. The V and J genes are TRBV7-2 and TRBJ2-2; tentatively, D is TRBD1 (5 bases). The germline V gene has CDR1 SGHTA and CDR2 FQGNSA. V shed 5 bases and J shed 6 bases, with 10 bases lying between them. This CDR3 is built from 13 residues. CDR3 nucleotides: TGTGCCAGCAGCCCCCAGGGTTCCGGGGAGCTGTTTTTT. Residues: CASSPQGSGELFF.

This clone occurred once. V and J are TRBV4-2 and TRBJ2-3; TRBD2 matches 14 bases. Per germline, CDR1 LGHNA and CDR2 YNFKEQ. This CDR3 is 18 amino acids long. V shed 1 base, J shed 3 bases, and the junction held 6 bases outside the gene matches. CDR3 in amino acids: CASSQGEGTSGSTDTQYF. CDR3 DNA: TGTGCCAGCAGCCAAGGCGAAGGGACTAGCGGGAGTACAGATACGCAGTATTTT.

The chain recombines TRBV13 with TRBJ2-2; a possible D gene is TRBD1 (6 bases). V was clipped by 0 bases and J by 4 bases, with 6 bases between them. Germline V gene sequence: CDR1 PRHDT, CDR2 FYEKMQ (reference sequence). CDR3 length: 14 residues. CDR3 sequence reads: CASSLGGGTGELFF. The CDR3 nucleotides are TGTGCCAGCAGCTTAGGAGGGGGCACCGGGGAGCTGTTTTTT.

This chain joins TRBV29-1 and TRBJ2-1; D is possibly TRBD2 (5 bases). From germline, CDR1 is SQVTM and CDR2 ANQGSEA. The CDR3 is 10 residues long. V dropped 3 bases and J dropped 13 bases, with 10 bases sitting between them. CDR3 loop: CSVDYRGQFF. The CDR3, as DNA: TGCAGCGTTGATTACCGGGGACAGTTCTTC.

This clone was picked up one time. The chain recombines TRBV7-9 with TRBJ1-1, with D perhaps matching TRBD1 (6 bases). Germline CDR1 SEHNR, CDR2 FQNEAQ (reference sequence). The CDR3 runs to 19 residues. The ends were cut back, 1 base at V and 5 bases at J, with 26 bases in the middle. DNA for the CDR3: TGTGCCAGCAGCTTAGTGCTATTAGTGGCCAGGGGATCGCGGACTGAAGCTTTCTTT. It is translated as CASSLVLLVARGSRTEAFF.

The chain uses TRBV7-3 and TRBJ2-7, with 7 nucleotides matching TRBD1. Trimming removed 6 bases from V and 4 bases from J; junction bases left unmatched: 6. CDR1 and CDR2 (germline): SGHTA, FQGTGA. The CDR3 loop spans 13 amino acids. The chain's CDR3 is CASSLDRSYEQYF. DNA of the CDR3: TGTGCCAGCAGTTTGGACAGGAGTTACGAGCAGTACTTC.